These 24 T cell receptor beta chains were all obtained from the same sample, sequenced in a study of T cell repertoires in cytomegalovirus infection. TCRdb recomputed calls from the reads with MiXCR, one row per CDR3 protein. The sample includes approximately 140,000 distinct CDR3 sequences, about 6.3% of them seen just once. The specimen sequenced was PBMCs. These TCRs come from a human donor in good health (CMV status not recorded). Some clones in this sample may be carry-over from other donors' samples.

The sample holds many counts of this clonotype. V is TRBV5-4 and J is TRBJ2-5; D not certain. This CDR3 region has 15 residues. Trimming took 0 bases from V and 4 from J, leaving 13 bases between them. The germline gives CDR1 SGHNT, CDR2 YYREEE (reference sequence). The CDR3 bases are TGTGCCAGCAGCTTGGAGGTCCAGGCAATAGAGACCCAGTACTTC. Translating gives CASSLEVQAIETQYF. The full variable domain, rest sourced from reference TRBV5-4 and TRBJ2-5, is ETGVTQSPTHLIKTRGQQVTLRCSSQSGHNTVSWYQQALGQGPQFIFQYYREEENGRGNFPPRFSGLQFPNYSSELNVNALELDDSALYLCASSLEVQAIETQYFGPGTRLLVL.

This clonotype came up many times. The chain links TRBV27 to TRBJ1-5; no firm D call. CDR1 is MNHEY and CDR2 is SMNVEV in the germline V gene (reference sequence). This CDR3 has 13 amino acids. Trimming shortened V by 5 bases and J by 2 bases, and 7 bases separated the two germline ends. In DNA, the CDR3 is TGTGCCAGCAGTCACGAGGGCAATCAGCCCCAGCATTTT. Its translation is CASSHEGNQPQHF.

There are many counts of this clonotype. The chain combines TRBV6-5 with TRBJ1-1, with D maybe TRBD1 (6 bases). Germline lookup yields CDR1 MNHEY and CDR2 SVGAGI. Trimming left V 6 bases short and J 5 bases short, with 22 bases between. CDR3 size: 16 residues. The CDR3 DNA reads as TGTGCCAGCAGCCGTACAGGGACCCTTTGGGAGACTGAAGCTTTCTTT. As protein: CASSRTGTLWETEAFF.

This clonotype showed up many times. The J gene is TRBJ1-6, the V gene TRBV7-6; 10 bases agree with TRBD1. CDR1 and CDR2 (germline): SGHVS, FNYEAQ. The V gene end was trimmed by 5 bases and the J gene end by 7 bases; junction bases not matched to a gene: 2. There are 14 residues in the CDR3. In nucleotides, the CDR3 is TGTGCCAGCAGCCCGGGACAGGGGAATTCACCCCTCCACTTT. This gives the protein CASSPGQGNSPLHF.

This clonotype was observed a few times. V is TRBV29-1 and J is TRBJ2-7; TRBD1 is a possible D gene (5 bases). CDR3 size: 14 residues. CDR1 SQVTM and CDR2 ANQGSEA come from the germline V gene. V was cut by 2 bases and J by 4 bases, with 15 bases left in between. CDR3 loop: CSVESSGLGYEQYF. CDR3 DNA: TGCAGCGTTGAATCTTCAGGGTTGGGTTACGAGCAGTACTTC.

This chain connects TRBV25-1 to TRBJ2-7; D is possibly TRBD2 (6 bases). Germline CDR1 is MGHDK and CDR2 is SYGVNS. The ends were cut back, 6 bases at V and 4 bases at J, with 13 bases in the middle. The CDR3 contains 13 residues. The CDR3 DNA reads as TGTGCCAGCAGCCAAGCGGGTCTTTACGAGCAGTACTTC. As protein: CASSQAGLYEQYF.

The chain combines TRBV20-1 with TRBJ2-5; no firm D call. This CDR3 spans 11 amino acids. V lost 3 bases to trimming and J lost 5 bases, with 7 bases between them. Germline V gene data show CDR1 as DFQATT and CDR2 as SNEGSKA (reference sequence). The CDR3 bases are TGCAGTGCTAGTTATATTGAGACCCAGTACTTC. Its protein product is CSASYIETQYF.

This clonotype occurred many times. The V call is TRBV6-2 or TRBV6-3, the J call TRBJ1-1; TRBD1 might be the D (5 bases). V lost 6 bases and J lost 0, with 8 bases in between. This CDR3 comprises 13 residues. CDR1 is MNHEY and CDR2 is SVGEGT in the germline V gene. CDR3 in DNA: TGTGCCAGCAGACCCAGGGTGAACACTGAAGCTTTCTTT. Translated, it gives CASRPRVNTEAFF.

This clonotype was picked up many times. The chain is built from TRBV12-3 or TRBV12-4 and TRBJ2-2; maybe TRBD2 (6 bases). Trimming shortened V by 0 bases and J by 6 bases, and 8 bases separated the two germline ends. This CDR3 has 14 amino acids. The CDR3 region has the DNA TGTGCCAGCAGTTTAGCGCGGGAATCCGGGGAGCTGTTTTTT. Residues: CASSLARESGELFF.

The genes are TRBV27 and TRBJ1-1; no definite D call. This CDR3 contains 13 residues. V was shortened by 0 bases and J by 7 bases, with 9 bases between the two germline ends. Germline V gene sequence: CDR1 MNHEY, CDR2 SMNVEV (reference sequence). In DNA, the CDR3 is TGTGCCAGCAGTTTATCTACAGCCTTTGAAGCTTTCTTT. Its translation: CASSLSTAFEAFF.

This clonotype was seen repeatedly, ten times or more. The chain joins TRBV7-2 to TRBJ2-3; D not certain. V lost 7 bases and J 1 base, leaving 15 bases between the germline ends. The CDR3 length is 15 residues. Germline values: CDR1 SGHTA, CDR2 FQGNSA. CDR3 sequence (DNA): TGTGCCAGCAAACTCCAGGTAGTCGGCACAGATACGCAGTATTTT. This codes for CASKLQVVGTDTQYF.

V and J are TRBV14 and TRBJ2-4; D tentatively reads TRBD1 or TRBD2 (5 bases each). The length of the CDR3 is 14 residues. Trimming took off 4 bases at V and 9 bases at J, with 16 bases between the two ends. CDR1 and CDR2 from the germline V gene are SGHDN and FVKESK. The DNA for the CDR3 is TGTGCCAGCAGCCCGGGGACGGCCGCGGGCATTCAGTACTTC. Residues: CASSPGTAAGIQYF.

Many counts were recorded for this clonotype. V usage is TRBV7-6 and J usage is TRBJ2-2; D call uncertain. This CDR3 has 13 amino acids. V gave up 2 bases and J gave up 1 base, with 2 bases separating them. The germline gives CDR1 SGHVS, CDR2 FNYEAQ. CDR3 sequence: CASSLKNTGELFF. The CDR3 DNA sequence: TGTGCCAGCAGCTTAAAGAACACCGGGGAGCTGTTTTTT.

There are many counts of this clonotype. This chain joins TRBV6-4 and TRBJ2-1; 8 bases fit TRBD1. The CDR3 is 13 amino acids. Germline V lookup: CDR1 MRHNA, CDR2 SNTAGT. V lost 3 bases and J lost 9; bases outside the gene matches: 4. CDR3 sequence (DNA): TGTGCCAGCAGTGAGGCCGACAGGGGTGAGCAGTTCTTC. Its translation is CASSEADRGEQFF.

This clonotype came up many times. This chain connects TRBV7-9 to TRBJ2-1; D is possibly TRBD1 (5 bases). There are 13 residues in the CDR3. The germline V gene has CDR1 SEHNR and CDR2 FQNEAQ (reference sequence). Trimming shortened V by 1 base and J by 6 bases, and 7 bases separated the two germline ends. The CDR3 sequence is CASSLGQINEQFF. The CDR3 region has the DNA TGTGCCAGCAGCTTAGGACAGATCAATGAGCAGTTCTTC.

This clonotype was observed a handful of times. The chain combines TRBV4-3 with TRBJ1-1, with D perhaps matching TRBD1 (6 bases). The length of the CDR3 is 17 residues. Germline V gene lookup returns CDR1 LGHNA and CDR2 YSLEER. Trimming shortened V by 0 bases and J by 7 bases, and 21 bases separated the two germline ends. The CDR3, as DNA: TGCGCCAGCAGCCAAGAATCGGCAGGGGCAGGTTCAGGTGAAGCTTTCTTT. Translated: CASSQESAGAGSGEAFF.

This clonotype was detected a few times. The chain joins TRBV2 to TRBJ2-1; D remains ambiguous. With 7 bases removed from V and 4 bases from J, the gap between germline ends came to 5 bases. This CDR3 is built from 11 residues. Germline-derived CDR1 and CDR2 are SNHLY and FYNNEI. As DNA, the CDR3 is TGTGCCAGCACCTGGTACAATGAGCAGTTCTTC. Encoded protein: CASTWYNEQFF.

In the case of this clonotype: Compared with germline, one end of the junction differs, possibly owing to a read error. This chain connects TRBV20-1 to TRBJ1-4; no definite D call. The germline gives CDR1 DFQATT, CDR2 SNEGSKA (reference sequence). The CDR3 sequence is 13 residues long. The CDR3, as DNA: TGCAGTGGTCAGCGGGCCTTTAATGAAAAACTGCTTTTT. Its protein is CSGQRAFNEKLLF.

There are a few counts of this clonotype. This rearrangement joins TRBV6-4 to TRBJ1-1; maybe TRBD1 (6 bases). Between the trimmed V and J ends, which lost 3 bases and 2 bases, there was a span of 16 bases. The CDR3 contains 16 residues. Germline V lookup: CDR1 MRHNA, CDR2 SNTAGT. The CDR3 is CASSDNRRTVNTEAFF. As DNA, the CDR3 is TGTGCCAGCAGTGATAACCGCCGGACAGTTAACACTGAAGCTTTCTTT.

This clonotype has a count of ten or more. The rearrangement joins TRBV6-2 or TRBV6-3 to TRBJ1-2; D may be TRBD1 (5 bases). The germline V gene has CDR1 MNHEY and CDR2 SVGEGT. The CDR3 sequence is 16 residues long. With 2 bases removed from V and 6 bases from J, the gap between germline ends came to 19 bases. For the CDR3, the DNA is TGTGCCAGCAGTTACGGGATGTTCAGGGAGTATCATGGCTACACCTTC. As protein: CASSYGMFREYHGYTF.

In its sample, this clonotype was seen many times. The chain joins TRBV7-2 to TRBJ1-3; the D is unclear. This CDR3 contains 15 residues. Trimming stripped 1 base from V and 4 bases from J, with 11 bases between. Per germline, CDR1 SGHTA and CDR2 FQGNSA. The CDR3 coding sequence is TGTGCCAGCAGCTTAGGGGTCCCCGGCGGAAACACCATATATTTT. Its protein product is CASSLGVPGGNTIYF.

The rearrangement joins TRBV20-1 to TRBJ1-5, with 8 nucleotides matching TRBD1. The CDR3 length is 15 residues. V was clipped by 3 bases and J by 0 bases; unmatched bases: 4. Germline values: CDR1 DFQATT, CDR2 SNEGSKA (reference sequence). The CDR3 bases are TGCAGTGCTAGGGGACAGGCGAATAGCAATCAGCCCCAGCATTTT. The encoded protein is CSARGQANSNQPQHF.

This clonotype was detected ten times or more. J is TRBJ1-3 and V is TRBV5-1; D gene uncertain. V was clipped by 0 bases and J by 0 bases, with 10 bases between them. The CDR3 runs 16 residues. The germline gives CDR1 SGHRS, CDR2 YFSETQ. The CDR3 protein is CASSLAMASSGNTIYF. CDR3 nucleotide sequence: TGCGCCAGCAGCTTGGCTATGGCGAGCTCTGGAAACACCATATATTTT. Full variable domain (rest looked up from reference TRBV5-1 and TRBJ1-3): KAGVTQTPRYLIKTRGQQVTLSCSPISGHRSVSWYQQTPGQGLQFLFEYFSETQRNKGNFPGRFSGRQFSNSRSEMNVSTLELGDSALYLCASSLAMASSGNTIYFGEGSWLTVV.

The table lists this clonotype with many counts. V is TRBV6-2 or TRBV6-3 and J is TRBJ1-5; D gene unclear. The V gene's germline CDR1 is MNHEY and CDR2 SVGEGT. The CDR3 loop spans 16 amino acids. V was clipped by 0 bases and J by 1 base, with 10 bases between them. CDR3 bases: TGTGCCAGCAGTTACTCAGGCGCTTTGAGCAATCAGCCCCAGCATTTT. Its translation: CASSYSGALSNQPQHF.